This T cell receptor beta chain was sequenced during a study of early T cells in non-severe SARS-CoV-2 infection. Study background: From unsorted whole blood, bulk RNA was sequenced, and the chains remained unpaired. The study's findings and limits: The matching step, a VDJdb search, favored anti-spike CD8 responses and missed private and CD4 specificities.

The CDR3 is made up of 12 amino acids. V lost 5 bases to trimming and J lost 0 bases, with 4 bases between them. Germline V gene sequence: CDR1 SGHTA, CDR2 FQGNSA. To note about this clonotype: The antigen is not known.

Unique molecular identifiers were affixed to single, distinct cDNA molecules. A single record per CDR3 protein comes from TCRdb applying MiXCR to the 5' RACE reads. The sample records around 57,000 distinct CDR3 sequences, roughly 5.7% being singletons. Specimen: whole blood, collected at baseline. V gene TRBV7-2 combines with J gene TRBJ2-5; D gene ambiguous. This TCR was sampled from an adult who was a healthcare worker with PCR-confirmed SARS-CoV-2 infection or an uninfected control (not recorded which). CDR3 sequence (DNA): TGTGCCAGCAGCCCAGACCAAGAGACCCAGTACTTC. Protein product: CASSPDQETQYF.